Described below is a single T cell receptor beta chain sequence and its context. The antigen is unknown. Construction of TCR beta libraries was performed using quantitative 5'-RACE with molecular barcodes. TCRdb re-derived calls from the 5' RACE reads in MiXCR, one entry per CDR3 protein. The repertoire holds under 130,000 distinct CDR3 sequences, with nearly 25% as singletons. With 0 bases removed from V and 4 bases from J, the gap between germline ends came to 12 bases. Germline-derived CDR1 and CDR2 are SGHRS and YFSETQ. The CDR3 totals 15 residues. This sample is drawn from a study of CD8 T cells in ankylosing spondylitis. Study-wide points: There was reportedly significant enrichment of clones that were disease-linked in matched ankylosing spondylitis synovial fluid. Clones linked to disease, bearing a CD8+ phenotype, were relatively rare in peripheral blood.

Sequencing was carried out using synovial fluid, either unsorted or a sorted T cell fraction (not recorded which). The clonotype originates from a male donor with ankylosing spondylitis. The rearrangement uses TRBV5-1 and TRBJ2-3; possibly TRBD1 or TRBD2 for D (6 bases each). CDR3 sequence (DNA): TGCGCCAGCAGCTTGGAAGGGGGAGGAGCAGATACGCAGTATTTT. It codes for CASSLEGGGADTQYF.